The present TCR beta chain was sequenced within a study of blood T cell repertoires in COVID-19. Study as a whole: Sample material is recorded as cDNA or gDNA derived from T cells, B-cell-depleted T cells, or PBMCs.

V lost 3 bases, J lost 6 bases, and 15 bases lay in between. CDR1 and CDR2 from the germline V gene are KGHSH and LQKENI. The CDR3 consists of 16 residues. In the original workflow: Reference gene primer amplification in the assay estimated nucleated cell counts. The repertoire was sequenced with immunoSEQ multiplex PCR; TCRdb's copy has only in-frame clones and lacks some. The V and J calls and clone size come from that table; D and trimming were worked out from the DNA. The table has some 370,000 clones, nearly 90% seen once; the top ten hold 6% to 7.5%. The chain uses TRBV18 and TRBJ1-6, with a tentative D call TRBD1 (6 bases). Sequencing was performed on peripheral blood. This clonotype was obtained from a man aged 18 to 30 with active or convalescent COVID-19. The CDR3 sequence is CASSPLQGFGNSPLHF. The CDR3 DNA follows: TGTGCCAGCTCACCTCTACAGGGATTTGGTAATTCACCCCTCCACTTT.